These 29 T cell receptor beta chains originate from one sample sequenced in a study of vaccination and CD4 T cells after COVID-19. Treatment here: roughly 10-day PBMC culture with coronavirus spike peptide pools or control peptides (ViraFEST assay). Cultured CD4+ T cell DNA was sequenced using the Oncomine TCR Beta short-read assay. Via MiXCR, TCRdb re-called the PCR reads, giving one row per CDR3 protein. This table holds more than 20,000 distinct CDR3 sequences, about 50% found once. Their antigen targets remain unknown. Material: CD4+ T cells from blood, cultured in vitro, obtained before SARS-CoV-2 vaccination. Source of these receptors: a human donor who received a COVID-19 vaccine.

This clonotype was seen more than once but under ten times. The junction differs from germline at one of its ends, possibly a read error. The chain combines TRBV2 with TRBJ1-1, with D tentatively TRBD1 (5 bases). This CDR3 region has 14 residues. Germline CDR1 is SNHLY and CDR2 is FYNNEI. The CDR3: CAGRVGSRGTEAFF. The CDR3 DNA reads TGTGCCGGCAGGGTCGGCAGTCGGGGCACTGAAGCTTTCTTT.

The V and J genes are TRBV19 and TRBJ2-7; 7 bases agree with TRBD1. The V and J ends lost 3 bases and 2 bases, in that order; junction bases with no gene match: 7. The CDR3 is 15 amino acids. Per the germline V gene, CDR1 is LNHDA and CDR2 is SQIVND (reference sequence). The CDR3 is CASSIRFTGAYEQYF. Here the CDR3 DNA reads TGTGCCAGTAGTATTCGTTTTACAGGGGCCTACGAGCAGTACTTC.

The chain links TRBV15 to TRBJ2-5, with 9 bases fitting TRBD1. J lost 5 bases, V lost 5 bases, and 12 bases had no gene match. Germline CDR1 reads LNHNV; CDR2 reads YYDKDF (reference sequence). This CDR3 region has 16 residues. CDR3 sequence (DNA): TGTGCCACCAGCGGGGGTTTGACAGGGGGGGAGGAGACCCAGTACTTC. The encoded protein is CATSGGLTGGEETQYF.

The V call is TRBV5-1, the J call TRBJ2-3, with a possible D match to TRBD2 (5 bases). The CDR3 is made up of 13 amino acids. V was pared by 0 bases and J by 8 bases, with 10 bases between. In germline, CDR1 is SGHRS, CDR2 YFSETQ. CDR3 nucleotides: TGCGCCAGCAGCTTGGCATTAGGAGGTACGCAGTATTTT. Translated, it gives CASSLALGGTQYF.

The V gene is TRBV5-1, the J gene TRBJ1-2, with unresolved D. Germline lookup yields CDR1 SGHRS and CDR2 YFSETQ. This CDR3 spans 13 amino acids. The ends were cut back, 7 bases at V and 0 bases at J, with 10 bases in the middle. The CDR3 region has the DNA TGCGCCAGCGGCCAAGGATCTAACTATGGCTACACCTTC. Encoded protein: CASGQGSNYGYTF.

The gene calls are TRBV7-2 and TRBJ1-2, with D uncertain. This CDR3 has 14 amino acids. V was clipped by 3 bases and J by 2 bases, with 10 bases between them. CDR1 and CDR2 (germline): SGHTA, FQGNSA. CDR3 in amino acids: CASSFQVVNYGYTF. CDR3 nucleotides: TGTGCCAGCAGCTTCCAGGTGGTAAACTATGGCTACACCTTC.

This clonotype was seen just once. The chain is built from TRBV5-4 and TRBJ2-5; D remains unclear. V was shortened by 1 base and J by 5 bases, with 15 bases between the two germline ends. This CDR3 has 15 amino acids. Germline V lookup: CDR1 SGHNT, CDR2 YYREEE (reference sequence). The chain's CDR3 is CASSLNIGLGETQYF. In nucleotides, the CDR3 is TGTGCCAGCAGCTTGAATATCGGGCTAGGGGAGACCCAGTACTTC.

Note on this clonotype: Germline and junction disagree at one end, which may indicate a read error. CDR3 sequence reads: CATSGVRNEQFF. The DNA for the CDR3 is TGCGCCACCAGCGGGGTTCGCAATGAGCAGTTCTTC. The gene calls are TRBV5-1 and TRBJ2-1, with 7 positions matching TRBD2. Germline V lookup: CDR1 SGHRS, CDR2 YFSETQ. This CDR3 has 12 amino acids.

This chain links TRBV19 with TRBJ2-4, with a possible D match to TRBD1 (6 bases). Germline values: CDR1 LNHDA, CDR2 SQIVND (reference sequence). This CDR3 contains 13 residues. Trimming pared 3 bases from V and 15 bases from J, leaving 18 bases between. CDR3 in amino acids: CASSIGDTGAPYF. DNA of the CDR3: TGTGCCAGTAGTATTGGGGACACCGGAGCCCCGTACTTC.

The V and J genes are TRBV5-4 and TRBJ1-2; D perhaps matches TRBD1 (5 bases). The CDR3 loop spans 13 amino acids. Trimming cost V 2 bases and J 5 bases, with 10 bases left between them. Per germline, CDR1 SGHNT and CDR2 YYREEE (reference sequence). The CDR3 reads CASSLGEAYGYTF. In nucleotides, the CDR3 is TGTGCCAGCAGCTTAGGGGAGGCATATGGCTACACCTTC.

In its sample, this clonotype was seen a few times. The V gene is TRBV20-1, the J gene TRBJ1-1, with D unresolved. This CDR3 has 12 residues. From germline, CDR1 is DFQATT and CDR2 SNEGSKA (reference sequence). V lost 2 bases to trimming and J lost 1 base, with 5 bases between them. The CDR3 loop reads CSARPENTEAFF. The DNA for the CDR3 is TGCAGTGCTAGACCCGAGAACACTGAAGCTTTCTTT.

In DNA, the CDR3 is TGTGCCAGCAGTGAAGATTGGGGCTTAAACACCGGGGAGCTGTTTTTT. Amino acids: CASSEDWGLNTGELFF. The chain links TRBV6-1 to TRBJ2-2, with a weak D call TRBD1 (5 bases). V was cut by 1 base and J by 2 bases, with 11 bases left in between. This CDR3 is built from 16 residues. Germline V CDR1 and CDR2: MNHNS, SASEGT.

The chain uses TRBV15 and TRBJ1-5; the D gene is possibly TRBD1 (5 bases). The V end lost 0 bases, the J end lost 6 bases, and 12 bases lay between the germline ends. The germline V gene has CDR1 LNHNV and CDR2 YYDKDF (reference sequence). The CDR3 has 15 residues. DNA of the CDR3: TGTGCCACCAGCAGAGATTTGGCAGGGAGTCAGCCCCAGCATTTT. Its protein product is CATSRDLAGSQPQHF.

The V gene is TRBV7-2, the J gene TRBJ2-5; a weak D match, TRBD2 (5 bases). Trimming cost V 4 bases and J 5 bases, with 11 bases left between them. This CDR3 has 13 amino acids. CDR1 and CDR2 from the germline V gene are SGHTA and FQGNSA. This chain's CDR3 is CASSSQRRETQYF. The DNA of the CDR3 is TGTGCCAGCAGCTCCCAACGGAGGGAGACCCAGTACTTC.

This chain joins TRBV30 and TRBJ1-2; 8 bases map to TRBD1. In germline, CDR1 is GTSNPN, CDR2 SVGIG (reference sequence). The V gene end was trimmed by 1 base and the J gene end by 3 bases; junction bases not matched to a gene: 1. This CDR3 spans 13 amino acids. CDR3 amino acids: CAWSDRGDYGYTF. The CDR3, as DNA: TGTGCCTGGAGTGACAGGGGGGACTATGGCTACACCTTC.

V usage is TRBV10-3 and J usage is TRBJ2-3; D is uncertain. This CDR3 has 14 amino acids. The germline CDR1 and CDR2 sequences are ENHRY and SYGVKD. V dropped 6 bases and J dropped 4 bases, with 14 bases sitting between them. The CDR3 here is CAIRDQGWADTQYF. Here the CDR3 DNA reads TGTGCCATCAGGGACCAAGGGTGGGCAGATACGCAGTATTTT.

The chain recombines TRBV7-2 with TRBJ1-2; D remains unclear. The V gene lost 3 bases and the J gene lost 8 bases, with 16 bases spanning the gap. Germline CDR1 is SGHTA and CDR2 is FQGNSA. The CDR3 has 14 amino acids. The CDR3 nucleotides read TGTGCCAGCAGCTTGGGAGGGTTCTCCGGGGGCTACACCTTC. Its translation: CASSLGGFSGGYTF. Supplemented by reference TRBV7-2 and TRBJ1-2, the full variable domain reads GAGVSQSPSNKVTEKGKDVELRCDPISGHTALYWYRQSLGQGLEFLIYFQGNSAPDKSGLPSDRFSAERTGGSVSTLTIQRTQQEDSAVYLCASSLGGFSGGYTFGSGTRLTVV.

This clonotype was observed a handful of times. This rearrangement joins TRBV12-3 or TRBV12-4 to TRBJ2-2; no definite D call. Trimming removed 6 bases at V and 4 bases at J, with 12 bases between. The CDR3 is made up of 14 amino acids. CDR3 coding DNA: TGTGCCAGCAGGGGCCGCTGGAGCACCGGGGAGCTGTTTTTT. It is translated as CASRGRWSTGELFF.

The genes are TRBV21-1 and TRBJ1-5; the table names TRBD1, a call not compared with the DNA. TRBV21-1 represents a pseudogene. This CDR3 comprises 13 residues. The CDR3 here is CARPGQGRQPQHF. As DNA, the CDR3 is TGTGCCCGACCGGGACAGGGGCGTCAGCCCCAGCATTTT.

V and J are TRBV6-5 and TRBJ2-2; 9 bases fit TRBD1. Per germline, CDR1 MNHEY and CDR2 SVGAGI. The J segment lost 3 bases and the V segment lost 2 bases, leaving 10 bases of the junction unmatched. The CDR3 is made up of 18 amino acids. The CDR3: CASSYTAPGQGHTGELFF. The CDR3 DNA reads TGTGCCAGCAGTTACACTGCCCCGGGACAGGGTCACACCGGGGAGCTGTTTTTT.

The chain couples TRBV5-4 to TRBJ1-1, with D perhaps TRBD1 (5 bases). CDR3 length: 13 residues. Trimming cost V 4 bases and J 4 bases, with 11 bases left between them. Germline CDR1 SGHNT, CDR2 YYREEE (reference sequence). The CDR3 spells CASSRDLLTEAFF. CDR3 DNA sequence: TGTGCCAGCAGCCGGGACCTACTCACTGAAGCTTTCTTT.

This rearrangement joins TRBV30 to TRBJ2-2; D may correspond to TRBD1 or TRBD2 (6 bases each). Germline V gene data show CDR1 as GTSNPN and CDR2 as SVGIG (reference sequence). The V gene lost 3 bases and the J gene lost 4 bases, with 12 bases spanning the gap. This CDR3 is built from 14 residues. The CDR3 spells CAWSPKGGTGELFF. DNA for the CDR3: TGTGCCTGGAGCCCCAAGGGGGGCACCGGGGAGCTGTTTTTT.

The rearrangement joins TRBV7-6 to TRBJ2-5; D possibly corresponds to TRBD1 (8 bases). V gave up 5 bases and J gave up 0 bases, with 16 bases separating them. Germline lookup yields CDR1 SGHVS and CDR2 FNYEAQ. This CDR3 comprises 16 residues. The CDR3 DNA reads TGTGCCAGCAGCCCCAGGGGGCTAGCGGACCAAGAGACCCAGTACTTC. Translating gives CASSPRGLADQETQYF.

The chain joins TRBV27 to TRBJ1-2; 7 bases fit TRBD1. V lost 4 bases to trimming and J lost 4 bases; unmatched junction nucleotides: 18. CDR1 is MNHEY, CDR2 SMNVEV, per germline (reference sequence). The CDR3 spans 18 residues. The CDR3 sequence is CASSSRRRGLPLVYGYTF. The DNA for the CDR3 is TGTGCCAGCAGTTCCAGGAGGAGGGGGCTCCCCCTCGTCTATGGCTACACCTTC.

This clonotype came up a few times. The chain combines TRBV10-3 with TRBJ1-5; no firm D call. The CDR3 has 15 amino acids. The V end lost 8 bases, the J end lost 0 bases, and 14 bases lay between the germline ends. Germline V gene data show CDR1 as ENHRY and CDR2 as SYGVKD. Here the CDR3 reads CAIGREDYSNQPQHF. For the CDR3, the DNA is TGTGCCATCGGTAGGGAAGACTATAGCAATCAGCCCCAGCATTTT.

The V call is TRBV5-1, the J call TRBJ2-5; 8 bases map to TRBD1. The junction had 6 bases not matched to a gene; V was cut back by 4 bases and J by 4 bases. Germline CDR1 SGHRS, CDR2 YFSETQ. This CDR3 has 14 residues. CDR3 protein: CASSTRTGLETQYF. CDR3 DNA sequence: TGCGCCAGCAGCACCAGGACAGGGTTAGAGACCCAGTACTTC.

The chain couples TRBV7-9 to TRBJ1-5, with unresolved D. From germline, CDR1 is SEHNR and CDR2 FQNEAQ (reference sequence). V was clipped by 1 base and J by 5 bases, with 9 bases between them. This CDR3 has 14 amino acids. Here the CDR3 DNA reads TGTGCCAGCAGCTTAGTGGGCTTGGATCAGCCCCAGCATTTT. Its translation is CASSLVGLDQPQHF.

This clonotype was observed a few times. The V call is TRBV6-1, the J call TRBJ1-6; D is ambiguous. The germline V gene has CDR1 MNHNS and CDR2 SASEGT. This CDR3 has 16 residues. With 8 bases removed from V and 0 bases from J, the gap between germline ends came to 14 bases. The CDR3 nucleotides read TGTGCCAGCTCACGTCCCCGGGACTCCTATAATTCACCCCTCCACTTT. This gives the protein CASSRPRDSYNSPLHF.

The rearrangement uses TRBV11-2 and TRBJ2-7; 11 nucleotides line up with TRBD2. Germline V lookup: CDR1 SGHAT, CDR2 FQNNGV. The V segment lost 5 bases and the J segment 0 bases; nucleotides outside the gene matches: 9. CDR3 length: 17 residues. As DNA, the CDR3 is TGTGCCAGCAGCCCACTAGCGGGGGCCTTGAGCTCCTACGAGCAGTACTTC. Translation: CASSPLAGALSSYEQYF. Combining the CDR3 with reference TRBV11-2 and TRBJ2-7 gives the whole variable domain EAGVAQSPRYKIIEKRQSVAFWCNPISGHATLYWYQQILGQGPKLLIQFQNNGVVDDSQLPKDRFSAERLKGVDSTLKIQPAKLEDSAVYLCASSPLAGALSSYEQYFGPGTRLTVT.